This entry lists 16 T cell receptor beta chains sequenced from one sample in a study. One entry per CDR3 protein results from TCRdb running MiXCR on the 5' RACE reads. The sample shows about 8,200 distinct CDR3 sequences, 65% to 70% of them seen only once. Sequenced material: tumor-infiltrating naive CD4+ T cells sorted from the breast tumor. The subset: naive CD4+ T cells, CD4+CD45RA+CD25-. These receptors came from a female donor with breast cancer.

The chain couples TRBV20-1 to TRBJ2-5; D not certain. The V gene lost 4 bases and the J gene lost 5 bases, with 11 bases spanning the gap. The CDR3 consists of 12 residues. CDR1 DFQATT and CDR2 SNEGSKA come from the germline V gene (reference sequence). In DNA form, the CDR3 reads TGCAGTGCTATACTCTTGGGCGAGACCCAGTACTTC. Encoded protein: CSAILLGETQYF.

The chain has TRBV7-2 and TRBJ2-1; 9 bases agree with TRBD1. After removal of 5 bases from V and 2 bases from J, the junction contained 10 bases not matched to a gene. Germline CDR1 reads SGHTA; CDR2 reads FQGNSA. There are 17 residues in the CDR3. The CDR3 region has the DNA TGTGCCAGCAGCCCCGGACAGGGGCGAGGGCCCTACAATGAGCAGTTCTTC. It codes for CASSPGQGRGPYNEQFF.

This CDR3 is CASSPVGGSDTQYF. As DNA, the CDR3 is TGCGCCAGCAGCCCGGTGGGGGGGTCAGATACGCAGTATTTT. J is TRBJ2-3 and V is TRBV5-1; TRBD2 agrees at 7 bases. CDR3 size: 14 residues. Germline V CDR1 and CDR2: SGHRS, YFSETQ. Trimming removed 4 bases from V and 4 bases from J; junction bases left unmatched: 6.

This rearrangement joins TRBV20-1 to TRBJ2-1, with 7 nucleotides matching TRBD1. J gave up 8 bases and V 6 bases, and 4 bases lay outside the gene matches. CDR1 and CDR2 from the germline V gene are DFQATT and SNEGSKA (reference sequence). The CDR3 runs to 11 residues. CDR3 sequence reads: CSADRVDEQFF. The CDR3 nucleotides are TGCAGTGCCGACAGGGTGGATGAGCAGTTCTTC.

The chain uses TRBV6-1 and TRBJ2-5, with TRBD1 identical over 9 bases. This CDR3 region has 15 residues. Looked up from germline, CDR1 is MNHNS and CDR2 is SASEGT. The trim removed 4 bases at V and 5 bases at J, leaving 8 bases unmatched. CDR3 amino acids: CASSVTGGLLETQYF. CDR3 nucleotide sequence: TGTGCCAGCAGTGTCACAGGGGGCCTGTTGGAGACCCAGTACTTC.

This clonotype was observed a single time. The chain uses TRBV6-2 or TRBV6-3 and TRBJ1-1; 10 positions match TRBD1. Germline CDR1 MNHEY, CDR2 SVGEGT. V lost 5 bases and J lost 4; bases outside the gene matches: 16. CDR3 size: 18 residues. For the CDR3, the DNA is TGTGCCAGCAGTCGTAGCACTGACAGGGGGCGATGGGGCACTGAAGCTTTCTTT. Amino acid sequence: CASSRSTDRGRWGTEAFF.

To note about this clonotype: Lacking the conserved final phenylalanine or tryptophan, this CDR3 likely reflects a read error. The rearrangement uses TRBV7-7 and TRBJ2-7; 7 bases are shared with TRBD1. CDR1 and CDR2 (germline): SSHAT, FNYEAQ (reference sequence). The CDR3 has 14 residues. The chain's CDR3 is CASSVDRSSYEQYL. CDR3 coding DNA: TGTGCTAGCAGCGTGGACAGGAGCTCCTACGAGCAGTACCTC.

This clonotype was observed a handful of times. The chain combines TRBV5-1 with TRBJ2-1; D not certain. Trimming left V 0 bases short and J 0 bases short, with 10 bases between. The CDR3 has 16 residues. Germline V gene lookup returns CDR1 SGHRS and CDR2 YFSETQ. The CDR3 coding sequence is TGCGCCAGCAGCTTGGGCGGTTCGAGCTCCTACAATGAGCAGTTCTTC. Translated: CASSLGGSSSYNEQFF.

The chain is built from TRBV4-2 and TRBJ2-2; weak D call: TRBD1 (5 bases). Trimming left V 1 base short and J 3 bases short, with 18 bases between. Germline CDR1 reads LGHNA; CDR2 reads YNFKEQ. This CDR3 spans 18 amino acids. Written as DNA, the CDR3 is TGTGCCAGCAGCCAAGGTCGCAAGCGCACAGGACACACCGGGGAGCTGTTTTTT. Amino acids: CASSQGRKRTGHTGELFF.

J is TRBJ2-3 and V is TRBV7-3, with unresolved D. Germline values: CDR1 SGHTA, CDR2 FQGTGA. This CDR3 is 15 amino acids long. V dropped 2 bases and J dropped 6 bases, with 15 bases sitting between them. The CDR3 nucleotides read TGTGCCAGCAGCTTACATCTTGGTGGTGCGGATACGCAGTATTTT. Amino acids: CASSLHLGGADTQYF.

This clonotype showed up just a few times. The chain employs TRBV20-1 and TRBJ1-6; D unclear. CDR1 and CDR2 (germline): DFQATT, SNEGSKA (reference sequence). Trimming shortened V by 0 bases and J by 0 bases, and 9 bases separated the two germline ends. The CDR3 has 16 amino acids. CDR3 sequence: CSAREIASSYNSPLHF. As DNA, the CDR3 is TGCAGTGCTAGAGAGATAGCTAGCTCCTATAATTCACCCCTCCACTTT.

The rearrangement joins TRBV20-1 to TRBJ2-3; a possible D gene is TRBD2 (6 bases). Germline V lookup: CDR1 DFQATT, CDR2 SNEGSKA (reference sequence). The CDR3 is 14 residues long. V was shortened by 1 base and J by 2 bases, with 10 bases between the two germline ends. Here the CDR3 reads CSARVGGSTDTQYF. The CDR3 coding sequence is TGCAGTGCTAGAGTTGGGGGGTCCACAGATACGCAGTATTTT.

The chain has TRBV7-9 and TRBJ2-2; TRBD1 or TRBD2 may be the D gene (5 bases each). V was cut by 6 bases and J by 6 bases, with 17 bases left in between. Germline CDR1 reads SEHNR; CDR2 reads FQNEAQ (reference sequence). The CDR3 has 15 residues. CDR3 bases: TGTGCCAGCAGGGGCGGGCAGGGTGGCGCCGGGGAGCTGTTTTTT. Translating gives CASRGGQGGAGELFF.

DNA for the CDR3: TGTGCCAGCAGTTACGGGACGCCCGGGACACCGGGCGGAAAACTGTTTTTT. Protein sequence: CASSYGTPGTPGGKLFF. This sequence joins TRBV6-1 and TRBJ1-4; D is perhaps TRBD1 (6 bases). Trimming left V 5 bases short and J 10 bases short, with 26 bases between. Germline assignment: CDR1 MNHNS and CDR2 SASEGT. This CDR3 contains 17 residues.

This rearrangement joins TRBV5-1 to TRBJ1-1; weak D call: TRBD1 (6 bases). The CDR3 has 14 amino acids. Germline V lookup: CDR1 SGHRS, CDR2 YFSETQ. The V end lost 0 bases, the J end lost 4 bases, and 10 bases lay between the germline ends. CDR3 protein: CASSLEGESTEAFF. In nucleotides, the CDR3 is TGCGCCAGCAGCTTGGAGGGGGAAAGCACTGAAGCTTTCTTT.

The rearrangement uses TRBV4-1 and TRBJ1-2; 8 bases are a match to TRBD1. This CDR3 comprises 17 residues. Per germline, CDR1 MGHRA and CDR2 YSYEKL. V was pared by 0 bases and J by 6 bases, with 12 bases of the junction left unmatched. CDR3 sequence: CASSQDKTGAQNDGYTF. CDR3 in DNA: TGCGCCAGCAGCCAAGATAAGACAGGGGCCCAGAATGATGGCTACACCTTC.